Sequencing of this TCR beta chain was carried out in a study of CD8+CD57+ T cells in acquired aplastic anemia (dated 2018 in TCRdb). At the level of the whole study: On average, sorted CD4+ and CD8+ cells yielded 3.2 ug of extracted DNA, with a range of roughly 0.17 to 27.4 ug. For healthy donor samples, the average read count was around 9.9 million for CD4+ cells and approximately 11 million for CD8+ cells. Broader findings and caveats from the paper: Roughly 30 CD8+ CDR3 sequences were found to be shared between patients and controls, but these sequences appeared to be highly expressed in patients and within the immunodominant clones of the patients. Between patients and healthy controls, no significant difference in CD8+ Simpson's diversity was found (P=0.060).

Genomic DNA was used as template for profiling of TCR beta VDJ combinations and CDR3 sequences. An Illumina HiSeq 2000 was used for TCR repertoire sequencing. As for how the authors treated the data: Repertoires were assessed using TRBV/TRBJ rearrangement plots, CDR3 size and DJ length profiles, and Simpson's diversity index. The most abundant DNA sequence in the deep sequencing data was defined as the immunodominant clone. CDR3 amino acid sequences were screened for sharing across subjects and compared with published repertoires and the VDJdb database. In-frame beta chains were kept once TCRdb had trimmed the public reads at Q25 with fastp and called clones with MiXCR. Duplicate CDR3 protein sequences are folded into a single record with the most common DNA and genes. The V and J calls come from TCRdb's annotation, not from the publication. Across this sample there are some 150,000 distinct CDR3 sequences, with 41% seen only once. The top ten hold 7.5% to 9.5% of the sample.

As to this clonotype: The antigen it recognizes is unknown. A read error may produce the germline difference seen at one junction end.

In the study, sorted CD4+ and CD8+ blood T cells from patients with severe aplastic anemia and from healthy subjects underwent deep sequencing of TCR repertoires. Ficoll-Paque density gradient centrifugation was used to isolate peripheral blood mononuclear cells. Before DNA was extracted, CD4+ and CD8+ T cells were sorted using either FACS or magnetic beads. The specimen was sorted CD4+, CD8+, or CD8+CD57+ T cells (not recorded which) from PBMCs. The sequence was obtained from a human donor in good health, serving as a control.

The nucleotide sequence reads TGTGCCAGCAGCTTCGGACTAGCGGGACTAAACTCCTTC. Translated, it reads CASSFGLAGLNSF. This receptor chain uses TRBV7-6 and TRBJ2-7, with 12 bases in between that match TRBD2. Via the germline V gene, CDR1 is SGHVS and CDR2 FNYEAQ. There are 13 amino acids in the CDR3, from cysteine to phenylalanine inclusive. Kept here is only the CDR3 DNA, which spans 39 bases and is read in frame from base 1.